Listed below are T cell receptor beta chains from one sample, sequenced in a study of cytomegalovirus exposure and HLA in healthy donors. TCRdb's table, derived via immunoSEQ multiplex PCR, lists solely in-frame clones and lacks some. The sample contains about 130,000 clones, roughly 90% of which appear only once. The specimen sequenced was PBMCs. Receptors were obtained from a man between 25 and 39 years old in good health and CMV-seronegative. Each CDR3 is given with its conserved first and last residue. D genes are given only for firm matches. Clone size appears in some rows only: once, few, many, or a class for an expanded clone.

cdr3_length clone_size j_call d_call v_call cdr3_aa cdr3_nt
13 NA TRBJ1-2 NA TRBV6-6 CASSYDSINGYTF TGTGCCAGCAGTTATGACAGTATTAACGGCTACACCTTC
13 NA TRBJ2-7 NA TRBV7-8 CASKPGSSYEQYF TGTGCCAGCAAGCCGGGTAGCTCCTACGAGCAGTACTTC
16 NA TRBJ2-7 TRBD2 TRBV5-4 CASSLTPASGYTEQYF TGTGCCAGCAGCTTGACCCCCGCTAGCGGGTACACCGAGCAGTACTTC
14 NA TRBJ1-2 NA TRBV30 CAWARPTDAYGYTF TGTGCCTGGGCCCGTCCGACAGACGCCTATGGCTACACCTTC
15 NA TRBJ1-1 TRBD1 TRBV2 CASNGQVVMNTEAFF TGTGCCAGCAACGGACAGGTCGTAATGAACACTGAAGCTTTCTTT
16 NA TRBJ2-1 NA TRBV7-2 CASSLAIGAGRNEQFF TGTGCCAGCAGCTTAGCGATTGGAGCGGGCCGCAATGAGCAGTTCTTC
18 few TRBJ1-2 NA TRBV7-3 CASSLTSGFKGRAHGYTF TGTGCCAGCAGCTTAACGTCGGGTTTCAAGGGCAGGGCCCATGGCTACACCTTC
17 once TRBJ1-3 NA TRBV11-2 CASSLRPGRGAGNTIYF TGTGCCAGCAGCCTCAGGCCGGGGAGGGGAGCTGGAAACACCATATATTTT
14 NA TRBJ2-2 TRBD1 TRBV5-6 CASSYRGNTGELFF TGTGCCAGCAGTTACAGGGGGAACACCGGGGAGCTGTTTTTT
13 NA TRBJ2-5 TRBD1 TRBV6-1 CASRRTGEETQYF TGTGCCAGCAGAAGAACAGGGGAAGAGACCCAGTACTTC
16 NA TRBJ2-7 NA TRBV12-5 CASGLSTSTNPYEQYF TGTGCTAGTGGTTTGTCCACTAGCACCAATCCTTACGAGCAGTACTTC
12 NA TRBJ2-5 NA TRBV2 CASRDLQETQYF TGTGCCAGCAGGGACTTGCAAGAGACCCAGTACTTC
12 NA TRBJ1-1 NA TRBV5-6 CASSLSSGEAFF TGTGCCAGCAGCTTGAGCAGCGGTGAAGCTTTCTTT
19 NA TRBJ2-4 TRBD1 TRBV30 CAWRDTGTEFLLAKNIQYF TGTGCCTGGAGGGACACCGGGACAGAGTTCCTCTTAGCCAAAAACATTCAGTACTTC
15 NA TRBJ2-2 NA TRBV7-9 CASSLESLDTGELFF TGTGCCAGCAGCTTAGAAAGCCTAGACACCGGGGAGCTGTTTTTT
14 NA TRBJ1-2 TRBD1 TRBV6-5 CASSLPGQDYGYTF TGTGCCAGCAGCCTTCCCGGACAGGACTATGGCTACACCTTC
15 NA TRBJ1-1 TRBD1 TRBV2 CASSASTGAWTEAFF TGTGCCAGCAGTGCCTCGACAGGGGCTTGGACTGAAGCTTTCTTT
13 NA TRBJ1-1 TRBD1 TRBV5-1 CASSGDRATQAFF TGCGCCAGCAGCGGGGACAGGGCAACGCAAGCTTTCTTT
12 NA TRBJ2-3 NA TRBV5-5 CASSLSADTQYF TGTGCCAGCAGCCTGAGTGCGGATACGCAGTATTTT
14 NA TRBJ1-2 TRBD1 TRBV18 CASSPQTGDYGYTF TGTGCCAGCTCACCCCAGACAGGGGACTATGGCTACACCTTC
14 NA TRBJ2-1 NA TRBV7-9 CASSLVAEYNEQFF TGTGCCAGCAGCTTAGTGGCAGAATACAATGAGCAGTTCTTC
14 once TRBJ1-6 TRBD1 TRBV2 CASSEDRVPSPLHF TGTGCCAGCAGCGAGGACAGGGTTCCCTCACCCCTCCACTTT
14 NA TRBJ2-7 TRBD1 TRBV7-2 CASTLDRGAYEQYF TGTGCCAGCACCCTGGACAGGGGGGCCTACGAGCAGTACTTC
12 once TRBJ1-1 TRBD1 TRBV29-1 CSVSGGGGEAFF TGCAGCGTTTCTGGAGGGGGCGGTGAAGCTTTCTTT
15 NA TRBJ2-3 TRBD2 TRBV10-3 CAISFLGTSMDTQYF TGTGCCATCTCGTTTTTGGGGACTAGCATGGATACGCAGTATTTT
14 NA TRBJ2-3 TRBD1 TRBV7-3 CASSLGTGADTQYF TGTGCCAGCAGCCTCGGGACAGGGGCAGATACGCAGTATTTT
14 NA TRBJ1-2 TRBD1 TRBV30 CAWTRGTGVDGYTF TGTGCCTGGACCCGGGGGACAGGGGTTGATGGCTACACCTTC
14 NA TRBJ2-2 NA TRBV5-1 CASSWGQNTGELFF TGCGCCAGCAGCTGGGGACAGAACACCGGGGAGCTGTTTTTT
13 NA TRBJ1-4 NA TRBV5-1 CASSLSNNEKLFF TGCGCCAGCAGCTTGTCTAATAATGAAAAACTGTTTTTT
17 NA TRBJ2-4 TRBD2 TRBV11-2 CASRSPGLAGAGNIQYF TGTGCCAGCAGGTCACCGGGACTAGCGGGAGCTGGAAACATTCAGTACTTC
15 NA TRBJ1-2 TRBD1 TRBV10-2 CASSGLDRAAYGYTF TGCGCCAGCAGTGGCCTGGACAGGGCCGCCTATGGCTACACCTTC
16 NA TRBJ2-3 NA TRBV7-2 CASSSISGPTTDTQYF TGTGCCAGCAGCTCCATTAGCGGTCCTACCACAGATACGCAGTATTTT
16 NA TRBJ2-3 NA TRBV6-4 CASSDSAPPRTDTQYF TGTGCCAGCAGTGACTCGGCTCCTCCCCGCACAGATACGCAGTATTTT
13 NA TRBJ2-7 TRBD1 TRBV29-1 CSARDRGTYEQYF TGCAGCGCAAGGGACAGGGGCACCTACGAGCAGTACTTC
15 few TRBJ2-2 NA TRBV7-7 CASSPRGANTGELFF TGTGCCAGCAGCCCCCGGGGGGCTAACACCGGGGAGCTGTTTTTT
13 NA TRBJ2-7 NA TRBV27 CASSLEPHHEQYF TGTGCCAGCAGTTTAGAGCCCCACCACGAGCAGTACTTC
14 few TRBJ1-1 NA TRBV14 CASSLLGGNTEAFF TGTGCCAGCAGCCTTTTGGGAGGGAACACTGAAGCTTTCTTT